This TCR beta chain was captured in a study of OX40 agonist ivuxolimab in advanced cancers. Notes on the research overall: Ivuxolimab was a fully human IgG2 agonistic monoclonal antibody targeting the costimulatory receptor OX40 (CD134). The monotherapy dose-escalation portion (N ≈ 52 patients) of the phase I ivuxolimab trial is reported in the paper. Intravenous ivuxolimab was administered to patients every 2 weeks at six dose levels: 0.01, 0.1, 0.3, 1.5, 3 and 10 mg/kg. In the dose-escalation cohort, 70% to 85% of patients were male, and the mean age was approximately 60 years with a range of roughly 20 to 79. Three dose-escalation patients achieved partial responses, one with hepatocellular carcinoma and two with cutaneous melanoma. Prior anti-PD-1, anti-PD-L1 or anti-CTLA-4 therapy was permitted, and checkpoint inhibitors had been received by less than 45% of dose-escalation patients. Among the 52 dose-escalation patients, around 20 had hepatocellular carcinoma, around 15 melanoma, 9 renal cell carcinoma and 9 head and neck cancer. Peripheral TCRbeta sequencing aimed to test whether ivuxolimab altered TCR sequence diversity and caused clonal T-cell expansion.

Germline trimming: 4 bases from V, 7 bases from J; junction bases outside gene matches: 10. The germline V gene (reference sequence) yields MNHEY for CDR1 and SMNVEV for CDR2. Counted from cysteine to phenylalanine, this CDR3 has 18 amino acids. Only the CDR3 part of the read is kept: 54 bases, read in frame from the first base. Patients with autoimmune disease history or receiving systemic immunosuppression were excluded from the trial. Peripheral blood for TCR sequencing was drawn from every dose cohort at baseline, at cycle 4 day 1 and at cycle 7 day 1. Samples were obtained from an open-label, multicenter, first-in-human phase I dose-escalation trial of ivuxolimab. Adults with locally advanced or metastatic melanoma, renal cell carcinoma, hepatocellular carcinoma or head and neck squamous cell carcinoma were enrolled in the trial. Before TCR sequencing, CD4+ and CD8+ T cells were separately sorted from peripheral blood.

Points the paper makes about the study in general: Low levels of normalized T-cell clonal expansion were also seen in some patients who did not respond. At doses of 0.1 to 3.0 mg/kg, clonal expansion of both CD4+ and CD8+ T cells in blood was seen between baseline and week 6. Which antigens the clonally expanded peripheral T cells were specific for was not determined. After ivuxolimab, expanded clones were on average more numerous among CD8+ T cells than among CD4+ T cells. Partial responders in the 0.1-3.0 mg/kg groups had among the lowest normalized peripheral clonal expansion, especially among CD8+ T cells.

Genomic DNA was extracted from sorted cells for sequencing of the TCRbeta CDR3 region. TCRbeta CDR3 regions were sequenced using the immunoSEQ Assay. This immuneACCESS table, as held by TCRdb, lists in-frame sequences with V and J called but not all clones. Of the missing ones, under half trace to an unresolved V gene in checked studies; the others have no known cause. Recorded for this sample are 45,000 to 60,000 clones; approximately 87% of them occurred a single time. The ten top clones hold over 9% of the sample. About this clone itself: Its target antigen remains unknown. There are no base qualities to consult, and no much larger clone falls within one base.

This receptor was obtained from an adult with an advanced solid tumor such as melanoma, head and neck, liver or kidney cancer. This chain joins TRBV27 to TRBJ2-2; 15 central nucleotides agree with TRBD2. The material sequenced was CD4+ or CD8+ T cells sorted from blood, taken in a trial of the OX40 agonist ivuxolimab. The nucleotides are TGTGCCAGCAGTTCCCAACCCGGACTAGCGGGGGGGGACGGGGAGCTGTTTTTT. The translation is CASSSQPGLAGGDGELFF.